The next 13 T cell receptor beta chains were all read from a single sample in a study of post-analysis software for immune sequencing data. Whole-study results and caveats: Four to six TRBV segments were more frequent in patients than controls; TRBV5-6, TRBV5-1 and TRBV20-1 belonged to this group.

Their target antigens are unknown. The authors incorporated unique molecular identifiers into the TCR beta cDNA libraries. Via MiXCR, TCRdb re-called the PCR reads, giving one row per CDR3 protein. This table has 350,000 to 450,000 distinct CDR3 sequences, less than 40% appearing once. Input material: blood. The receptor set was obtained from a girl between 2 and 10 years old with multiple sclerosis.

This clonotype was detected many times. The rearrangement links TRBV7-3 to TRBJ2-3; weak D call: TRBD1 (5 bases). The V gene's germline CDR1 is SGHTA and CDR2 FQGTGA. The CDR3 is 13 amino acids. Trimming removed 4 bases at V and 5 bases at J, with 10 bases between. The CDR3, as DNA: TGTGCCAGCAGCTCCACAGGAGAAGATACGCAGTATTTT. This sequence encodes CASSSTGEDTQYF.

This chain uses TRBV10-3 with TRBJ2-1, with TRBD2 as a possible D gene (6 bases). This CDR3 spans 13 amino acids. The germline V gene has CDR1 ENHRY and CDR2 SYGVKD. V shed 9 bases and J shed 4 bases, with 13 bases lying between them. The CDR3 nucleotides are TGTGCCATGTCTAGCGATTATTACAATGAGCAGTTCTTC. This codes for CAMSSDYYNEQFF.

In this sample, this clonotype turned up a few times. The rearrangement joins TRBV11-1 to TRBJ2-7; no clear D gene. Germline CDR1 and CDR2: SGHAT and FQDESV (reference sequence). This CDR3 comprises 13 residues. Trimming stripped 4 bases from V and 3 bases from J, with 10 bases between. The DNA of the CDR3 is TGTGCCAGCAGCTCAAGAAGTGGCTACGAGCAGTACTTC. Encoded protein: CASSSRSGYEQYF.

This clonotype has a count of ten or more. The chain recombines TRBV19 with TRBJ2-7; a possible D gene is TRBD2 (5 bases). Trimming left V 5 bases short and J 1 base short, with 12 bases between. The V gene's germline CDR1 is LNHDA and CDR2 SQIVND (reference sequence). The CDR3 is 14 amino acids. The CDR3 loop reads CASSPGLLSYEQYF. The CDR3 DNA reads TGTGCCAGTAGTCCTGGACTGCTATCCTACGAGCAGTACTTC.

In its sample, this clonotype was seen a few times. The junction does not match germline at one end; this may be a read error. V and J are TRBV5-6 and TRBJ2-7; no reliable D call. CDR1 and CDR2 (germline): SGHDT, YYEEEE. CDR3 length: 13 residues. CDR3 nucleotides: TGTGCCAGCAGCTTGCCGACCTCCTACGGGCAGTACTTC. This codes for CASSLPTSYGQYF.

Of note for this clonotype: One junction end disagrees with the germline gene, perhaps due to a read error. Here the CDR3 DNA reads TGTAGCGGCAACAGGGCCTACAATGAGCAGTTCTTC. Residues: CSGNRAYNEQFF. The chain uses TRBV29-1 and TRBJ2-1; either TRBD1 or TRBD2 may fit D (6 bases each). The CDR3 has 12 residues. The V gene's germline CDR1 is SQVTM and CDR2 ANQGSEA.

V usage is TRBV30 and J usage is TRBJ1-4; D remains ambiguous. The CDR3 is 11 amino acids. From germline, CDR1 is GTSNPN and CDR2 SVGIG (reference sequence). Trimming removed 2 bases from V and 12 bases from J, with 10 bases in between. The CDR3 nucleotides are TGTGCCTGGAGTTTAAATAAGGAACTGTTTTTT. Protein product: CAWSLNKELFF.

On this clonotype itself: The germline gene is not matched at one end of the junction; a read error may be the cause. The chain joins TRBV7-9 to TRBJ2-5; 9 bases agree with TRBD2. The germline gives CDR1 SEHNR, CDR2 FQNEAQ (reference sequence). This CDR3 is built from 19 residues. The CDR3, as DNA: TGTGCCAGCAGCGTAGCGTCTCGTAGCGGGGGCGTATCTCAAGAGACCCAGTACTTC. Translation gives CASSVASRSGGVSQETQYF.

The table lists this clonotype with a few counts. This chain connects TRBV7-6 to TRBJ1-4; weak D call: TRBD1 (5 bases). V lost 2 bases, J lost 8 bases, and 9 bases lay in between. The CDR3 contains 13 residues. Looked up from germline, CDR1 is SGHVS and CDR2 is FNYEAQ. CDR3 loop: CASSLQGSEKLFF. The CDR3 region has the DNA TGTGCCAGCAGCTTACAGGGTTCGGAAAAACTGTTTTTT. The full variable domain, with the rest looked up from reference TRBV7-6 and TRBJ1-4, is GAGVSQSPRYKVTKRGQDVALRCDPISGHVSLYWYRQALGQGPEFLTYFNYEAQQDKSGLPNDRFSAERPEGSISTLTIQRTEQRDSAMYRCASSLQGSEKLFFGSGTQLSVL.

This chain uses TRBV18 with TRBJ1-2; D might be TRBD1 (5 bases). This CDR3 region has 14 residues. Trimming took 2 bases from V and 2 from J, leaving 9 bases between them. Per germline, CDR1 KGHSH and CDR2 LQKENI. CDR3 loop: CASSPLDTNYGYTF. DNA for the CDR3: TGTGCCAGCTCACCATTGGACACCAACTATGGCTACACCTTC. Supplemented by reference TRBV18 and TRBJ1-2, the full variable domain reads NAGVMQNPRHLVRRRGQEARLRCSPMKGHSHVYWYRQLPEEGLKFMVYLQKENIIDESGMPKERFSAEFPKEGPSILRIQQVVRGDSAAYFCASSPLDTNYGYTFGSGTRLTVV.

This clonotype has only a few counts. J is TRBJ2-4 and V is TRBV29-1, with 11 nucleotides matching TRBD2. The CDR3 has 15 residues. Looked up from germline, CDR1 is SQVTM and CDR2 is ANQGSEA. V shed 7 bases and J 2 bases; nucleotides not matched to a gene: 7. The CDR3 DNA reads TGCAGCGCCACCCGGACTAGCGGGCCCAAAAACATTCAGTACTTC. Encoded protein: CSATRTSGPKNIQYF.

The rearrangement uses TRBV9 and TRBJ1-1; D is ambiguous. Trimming cost V 0 bases and J 9 bases, with 12 bases left between them. The CDR3 contains 13 residues. The germline V gene encodes CDR1 SGDLS and CDR2 YYNGEE. CDR3: CASSVGNGRKAFF. The CDR3 bases are TGTGCCAGCAGCGTAGGTAACGGGCGAAAAGCTTTCTTT.

This clonotype came up a few times. The CDR3 sequence: CASSSSSGRGFYEQYF. In DNA form, the CDR3 reads TGCGCCAGCAGCTCAAGTAGCGGGAGAGGGTTCTACGAGCAGTACTTC. The rearrangement uses TRBV5-1 and TRBJ2-7; 9 positions match TRBD2. The germline V gene has CDR1 SGHRS and CDR2 YFSETQ. The length of the CDR3 is 16 residues. The J segment lost 3 bases and the V segment lost 3 bases, leaving 10 bases of the junction unmatched.